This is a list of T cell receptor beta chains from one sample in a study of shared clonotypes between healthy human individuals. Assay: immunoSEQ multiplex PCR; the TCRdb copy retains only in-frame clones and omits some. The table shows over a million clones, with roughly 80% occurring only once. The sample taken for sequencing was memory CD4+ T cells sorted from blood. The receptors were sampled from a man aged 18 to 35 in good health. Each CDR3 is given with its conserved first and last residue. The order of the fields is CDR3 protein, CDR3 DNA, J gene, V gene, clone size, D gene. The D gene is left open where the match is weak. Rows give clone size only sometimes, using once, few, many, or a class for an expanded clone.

CDR3: CASSYGQEQYF
DNA: TGTGCCAGCAGTTACGGACAGGAGCAGTACTTC
J: TRBJ2-7
V: TRBV6-5
size: NA
D: NA

CDR3: CASSLDPSGIYNEQFF
DNA: TGCGCCAGCAGCTTGGATCCTAGCGGTATTTACAATGAGCAGTTCTTC
J: TRBJ2-1
V: TRBV5-1
size: NA
D: TRBD2

CDR3: CASRGGLVNTGELFF
DNA: TGTGCCAGCAGGGGGGGACTGGTGAACACCGGGGAGCTGTTTTTT
J: TRBJ2-2
V: TRBV2
size: NA
D: NA

CDR3: CASSQDSRQSGNEQFF
DNA: TGCGCCAGCAGCCAAGATAGTCGGCAGTCGGGAAATGAGCAGTTCTTC
J: TRBJ2-1
V: TRBV4-3
size: once
D: NA

CDR3: CASGLADTQYF
DNA: TGTGCCAGCGGACTAGCAGATACGCAGTATTTT
J: TRBJ2-3
V: TRBV5-8
size: NA
D: TRBD2

CDR3: CASSLGLAGPVDEQYF
DNA: TGTGCCAGCAGTTTGGGACTAGCGGGCCCAGTGGACGAGCAGTACTTC
J: TRBJ2-7
V: TRBV6-5
size: NA
D: TRBD2

CDR3: CASRQDRGETQYF
DNA: TGTGCCAGTAGACAGGACAGGGGTGAGACCCAGTACTTC
J: TRBJ2-5
V: TRBV19
size: NA
D: TRBD1

CDR3: CASSIPGAGGPDTQYF
DNA: TGTGCCAGTAGTATTCCCGGAGCGGGGGGCCCAGATACGCAGTATTTT
J: TRBJ2-3
V: TRBV19
size: few
D: TRBD2

CDR3: CASSPGTSGVLTDTQYF
DNA: TGTGCCAGCAGCCCCGGGACTAGCGGGGTACTCACAGATACGCAGTATTTT
J: TRBJ2-3
V: TRBV11-1
size: NA
D: TRBD2

CDR3: CASSGDRVTTQYF
DNA: TGCGCCAGCAGTGGGGACAGGGTGACTACGCAGTATTTT
J: TRBJ2-3
V: TRBV10-1
size: NA
D: TRBD1